The rows below give T cell receptor beta chains drawn from one sample of a study of tissue T cells after allogeneic stem cell transplantation. Sequencing was performed with immunoSEQ multiplex PCR; in TCRdb, only in-frame clones are kept and a portion is missing. The sample shows approximately 11,000 clones, less than 85% of them seen only once. Sequenced here: tissue from the right colon, sampled at autopsy. Source of these receptors: a woman aged 18-49 years with breast cancer. Both conserved end residues are part of each CDR3. The D gene is left open where the match is weak. Some rows mark clone size as missing; the rest say once, few, many or name a class of expanded clone.

J gene: TRBJ1-2
clone size: medium-sized
V gene: TRBV9
D gene: NA
CDR3 DNA: TGTGCCAGCAGCCTTAGCGCGGGGCGCGAAGGTGGCTACACCTTC
CDR3 protein: CASSLSAGREGGYTF

J gene: TRBJ2-1
clone size: NA
V gene: TRBV7-2
D gene: TRBD2
CDR3 DNA: TGTGCCAGCAGCCCGGGACTAGGCTACAATGAGCAGTTCTTC
CDR3 protein: CASSPGLGYNEQFF

J gene: TRBJ1-5
clone size: NA
V gene: TRBV3-1/TRBV3-2
D gene: TRBD1
CDR3 DNA: TGTGCCAGCAGCCAAGATCAGGGACAGTCCCAGCATTTT
CDR3 protein: CASSQDQGQSQHF

J gene: TRBJ1-2
clone size: NA
V gene: TRBV5-4
D gene: NA
CDR3 DNA: TGTGCCAGCAGCTCCAGGGTACCCAACTATGGCTACACCTTC
CDR3 protein: CASSSRVPNYGYTF

J gene: TRBJ2-5
clone size: NA
V gene: TRBV4-3
D gene: NA
CDR3 DNA: TGCGCCAGCAGCCGGACATTAGGAGAGACCCAGTACTTC
CDR3 protein: CASSRTLGETQYF

J gene: TRBJ2-7
clone size: NA
V gene: TRBV2
D gene: NA
CDR3 DNA: TGTGCCAGCTCCCGGACATCAGGCTCCTACGAGCAGTACTTC
CDR3 protein: CASSRTSGSYEQYF

J gene: TRBJ1-1
clone size: NA
V gene: TRBV13
D gene: NA
CDR3 DNA: TGTGCCAGCAGCCCCAAGGACAGACCGAACACTGAAGCTTTCTTT
CDR3 protein: CASSPKDRPNTEAFF

J gene: TRBJ2-3
clone size: NA
V gene: TRBV19
D gene: NA
CDR3 DNA: TGTGCCAGTAGTATCGGTGAGGGTGCAGAATTCACAGATACGCAGTATTTT
CDR3 protein: CASSIGEGAEFTDTQYF

J gene: TRBJ1-1
clone size: NA
V gene: TRBV3-1/TRBV3-2
D gene: NA
CDR3 DNA: TGTGCCAGCAGCCCGGGGTGGGGGGGCGCGTACACTGAAGCTTTCTTT
CDR3 protein: CASSPGWGGAYTEAFF

J gene: TRBJ2-7
clone size: NA
V gene: TRBV7-2
D gene: NA
CDR3 DNA: TGTGCCAGCAGCTTAACGGGGGGTCTGGACAGCTACGAGCAGTACTTC
CDR3 protein: CASSLTGGLDSYEQYF

J gene: TRBJ1-1
clone size: NA
V gene: TRBV6-5
D gene: TRBD1
CDR3 DNA: TGTGCCAGCAGTAGACAGGGTCGGGACACTGAAGCTTTCTTT
CDR3 protein: CASSRQGRDTEAFF

J gene: TRBJ1-6
clone size: NA
V gene: TRBV14
D gene: NA
CDR3 DNA: TGTGCCAGCAGCCACGGCGGCATTTTTTCACCCCTCCACTTT
CDR3 protein: CASSHGGIFSPLHF

J gene: TRBJ2-5
clone size: NA
V gene: TRBV7-9
D gene: NA
CDR3 DNA: TGTGCCAGCAGCTTATTTCGGGAGACCCAGTACTTC
CDR3 protein: CASSLFRETQYF

J gene: TRBJ1-4
clone size: few
V gene: TRBV7-9
D gene: NA
CDR3 DNA: TGTGCCAGCACCGATCGCGGGGAGGCAACTAATGAAAAACTGTTTTTT
CDR3 protein: CASTDRGEATNEKLFF

J gene: TRBJ2-5
clone size: NA
V gene: TRBV28
D gene: NA
CDR3 DNA: TGTGCCAGCAGTTTATTTCGAGTGAGCCAAGAGACCCAGTACTTC
CDR3 protein: CASSLFRVSQETQYF

J gene: TRBJ2-7
clone size: NA
V gene: TRBV6-2/TRBV6-3
D gene: NA
CDR3 DNA: TGTGCCAGCAGTTACGTCGCCGGATCCTACGAGCAGTACTTC
CDR3 protein: CASSYVAGSYEQYF

J gene: TRBJ2-7
clone size: NA
V gene: TRBV2
D gene: TRBD1
CDR3 DNA: TGTGCCAGCAGCGGGACAGAGGAAGTTTACGAGCAGTACTTC
CDR3 protein: CASSGTEEVYEQYF

J gene: TRBJ2-1
clone size: NA
V gene: TRBV7-9
D gene: NA
CDR3 DNA: TGTGCCAGCAGGTCCGCATGGAAGAGCTCCTACAATGAGCAGTTCTTC
CDR3 protein: CASRSAWKSSYNEQFF

J gene: TRBJ2-5
clone size: NA
V gene: TRBV5-4
D gene: NA
CDR3 DNA: TGTGCCAGCAGCCGCGGCGGTCAGGGACAAGAGACCCAGTACTTC
CDR3 protein: CASSRGGQGQETQYF

J gene: TRBJ2-5
clone size: NA
V gene: TRBV2
D gene: TRBD2
CDR3 DNA: TGTGCCAGCAGTCGACTAGCTCTACAGACCCAGTACTTC
CDR3 protein: CASSRLALQTQYF

J gene: TRBJ1-1
clone size: NA
V gene: TRBV11-1
D gene: TRBD1
CDR3 DNA: TGTGCCAGCAGCTTCTCCAGGGGGGCGATTGAAGCTTTCTTT
CDR3 protein: CASSFSRGAIEAFF

J gene: TRBJ2-3
clone size: NA
V gene: TRBV6-2/TRBV6-3
D gene: TRBD2
CDR3 DNA: TGTGCCAGCAGTAACGGACCGGGACTAGCGGGAGGTTTAAGAACAGATACGCAGTATTTT
CDR3 protein: CASSNGPGLAGGLRTDTQYF

J gene: TRBJ2-7
clone size: NA
V gene: TRBV7-2
D gene: TRBD1
CDR3 DNA: TGTGCCAGCAGCTTAGTAGTCGGGACAGAATCCTTATTTTCCTACGAGCAGTACTTC
CDR3 protein: CASSLVVGTESLFSYEQYF

J gene: TRBJ2-7
clone size: once
V gene: TRBV7-2
D gene: NA
CDR3 DNA: TGTGCCAGCAGCTTAGGGCGGTTCCCGACCTACGAGCAGTACTTC
CDR3 protein: CASSLGRFPTYEQYF

J gene: TRBJ1-5
clone size: few
V gene: TRBV19
D gene: NA
CDR3 DNA: TGTGCCAGTAGTATAGGGACAGCTAGCAATCAGCCCCAGCATTTT
CDR3 protein: CASSIGTASNQPQHF

J gene: TRBJ2-1
clone size: NA
V gene: TRBV5-1
D gene: NA
CDR3 DNA: TGCGCCAGCAGCTTGGAGGCCGACAATGAGCAGTTCTTC
CDR3 protein: CASSLEADNEQFF

J gene: TRBJ2-7
clone size: NA
V gene: TRBV19
D gene: TRBD1
CDR3 DNA: TGTGCCAGTAGTCTTCTTGACAGGGGCGGCGAGCAGTACTTC
CDR3 protein: CASSLLDRGGEQYF

J gene: TRBJ1-1
clone size: NA
V gene: TRBV7-9
D gene: NA
CDR3 DNA: TGTGCCAGCAGTCTGATGAACACTGAAGCTTTCTTT
CDR3 protein: CASSLMNTEAFF

J gene: TRBJ2-5
clone size: few
V gene: TRBV11-2
D gene: NA
CDR3 DNA: TGTGCCAGCAGCTTAAACAACTTCGGCGGGGAGACCCAGTACTTC
CDR3 protein: CASSLNNFGGETQYF

J gene: TRBJ1-1
clone size: NA
V gene: TRBV19
D gene: TRBD1
CDR3 DNA: TGTGCCAGCAAACAGGGGATGAGAAACACTGAAGCTTTCTTT
CDR3 protein: CASKQGMRNTEAFF

J gene: TRBJ2-3
clone size: NA
V gene: TRBV7-3
D gene: NA
CDR3 DNA: TGTGCCAGCAGCTGGTTCTGGGGACACACAGATACGCAGTATTTT
CDR3 protein: CASSWFWGHTDTQYF

J gene: TRBJ2-2
clone size: NA
V gene: TRBV7-9
D gene: TRBD2
CDR3 DNA: TGTGCCAGCAGCCCCCTAGCGGGGGGGCAAATGGAGCTGTTTTTT
CDR3 protein: CASSPLAGGQMELFF

J gene: TRBJ1-1
clone size: NA
V gene: TRBV11-3
D gene: NA
CDR3 DNA: TGTGCCAGCAGCTTAGGCGGGGTAGCCACTGAAGCTTTCTTT
CDR3 protein: CASSLGGVATEAFF

J gene: TRBJ2-1
clone size: NA
V gene: TRBV6-4
D gene: TRBD2
CDR3 DNA: TGTGCCAGCAGTGAATTAAGCGGGGCAGACAATGAGCAGTTCTTC
CDR3 protein: CASSELSGADNEQFF

J gene: TRBJ1-2
clone size: NA
V gene: TRBV6-2/TRBV6-3
D gene: NA
CDR3 DNA: TGTGCCAGCAGTTACTCTTCGGACCTCGGCTACACCTTC
CDR3 protein: CASSYSSDLGYTF

J gene: TRBJ2-3
clone size: NA
V gene: TRBV6-5
D gene: TRBD2
CDR3 DNA: TGTGCCAGCAAATTAGCGGGAGAAGCAGATACGCAGTATTTT
CDR3 protein: CASKLAGEADTQYF

J gene: TRBJ1-1
clone size: NA
V gene: TRBV18
D gene: NA
CDR3 DNA: TGTGCCAGCTCACCGGCCCTGAACACTGAAGCTTTCTTT
CDR3 protein: CASSPALNTEAFF

J gene: TRBJ2-2
clone size: NA
V gene: TRBV6-5
D gene: NA
CDR3 DNA: TGTGCCAGCAGTTACTGGACCGGGCCGAACACCGGGGAGCTGTTTTTT
CDR3 protein: CASSYWTGPNTGELFF

J gene: TRBJ1-6
clone size: NA
V gene: TRBV4-3
D gene: NA
CDR3 DNA: TGCGCCAGCAGCCAAGAGGTACGGTCGGCGCGGGATCAATCACCCCTCCACTTT
CDR3 protein: CASSQEVRSARDQSPLHF

J gene: TRBJ2-7
clone size: NA
V gene: TRBV2
D gene: TRBD1
CDR3 DNA: TGTGCCAGCAAAGGGGGACAGGGGATCTACGAGCAGTACTTC
CDR3 protein: CASKGGQGIYEQYF

J gene: TRBJ1-5
clone size: NA
V gene: TRBV24-1
D gene: NA
CDR3 DNA: TGTGCCACCAGTGATCCAGGGAGGGATCAGCCCCAGCATTTT
CDR3 protein: CATSDPGRDQPQHF

J gene: TRBJ1-2
clone size: few
V gene: TRBV4-3
D gene: NA
CDR3 DNA: TGCGCCAGCAGCCAAGTCGGAGGGTGGCATGGCTACACCTTC
CDR3 protein: CASSQVGGWHGYTF

J gene: TRBJ1-1
clone size: NA
V gene: TRBV6-2/TRBV6-3
D gene: NA
CDR3 DNA: TGTGCCAGCAGTTTCGAAGGGAACACTGAAGCTTTCTTT
CDR3 protein: CASSFEGNTEAFF

J gene: TRBJ2-2
clone size: NA
V gene: TRBV7-6
D gene: NA
CDR3 DNA: TGTGCCAGCAGCTTAGCGCGACAGGCCTACACCGGGGAGCTGTTTTTT
CDR3 protein: CASSLARQAYTGELFF

J gene: TRBJ2-1
clone size: medium-sized
V gene: TRBV7-9
D gene: NA
CDR3 DNA: TGTGCCAGCAGCCATACATCTGCGGGTTACAATGAGCAGTTCTTC
CDR3 protein: CASSHTSAGYNEQFF

J gene: TRBJ2-7
clone size: NA
V gene: TRBV27
D gene: TRBD2
CDR3 DNA: TGTGCCAGCAGTTTAGGCGGGAGGGCCGGCTACGAGCAGTACTTC
CDR3 protein: CASSLGGRAGYEQYF

J gene: TRBJ1-1
clone size: NA
V gene: TRBV4-3
D gene: NA
CDR3 DNA: TGCGCCAGCAGCCAAGAGTACGGCAGTCGGGGCACTGAAGCTTTCTTT
CDR3 protein: CASSQEYGSRGTEAFF

J gene: TRBJ1-2
clone size: NA
V gene: TRBV1
D gene: NA
CDR3 DNA: TGCACCAGCAGCCAAGAATCTCCGGGACTAAATGTCCCCTATGGCTACACCTTC
CDR3 protein: CTSSQESPGLNVPYGYTF

J gene: TRBJ1-1
clone size: NA
V gene: TRBV5-1
D gene: TRBD1
CDR3 DNA: TGCGCCAGCACCCGGGGCGGGACAGGGAACACTGAAGCTTTCTTT
CDR3 protein: CASTRGGTGNTEAFF

J gene: TRBJ1-5
clone size: few
V gene: TRBV6-5
D gene: NA
CDR3 DNA: TGTGCCAGCAGTTACGGGAGGAATCAGCCCCAGCATTTT
CDR3 protein: CASSYGRNQPQHF